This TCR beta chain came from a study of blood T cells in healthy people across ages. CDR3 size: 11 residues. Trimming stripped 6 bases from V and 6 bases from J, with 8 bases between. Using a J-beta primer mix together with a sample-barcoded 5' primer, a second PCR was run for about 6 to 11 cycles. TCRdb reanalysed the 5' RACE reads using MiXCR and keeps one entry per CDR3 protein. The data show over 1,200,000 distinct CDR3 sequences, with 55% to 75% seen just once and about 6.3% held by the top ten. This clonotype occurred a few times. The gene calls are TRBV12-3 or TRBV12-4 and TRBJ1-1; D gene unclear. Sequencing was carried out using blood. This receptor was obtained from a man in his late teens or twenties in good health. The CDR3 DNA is TGTGCCAGCAGGGAGGACTCTGAAGCTTTCTTT. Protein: CASREDSEAFF.